The rows below give T cell receptor beta chains drawn from one sample of a study of Graves' ophthalmopathy and Graves' hyperthyroidism. TCRdb reprocessed the multiplex PCR reads via MiXCR and lists one record per CDR3 protein. The sample contains approximately 700,000 distinct CDR3 sequences, roughly 41% of which appear only once. Input material: peripheral blood. These TCRs come from an adult man with Graves' ophthalmopathy. Both conserved end residues are part of each CDR3. The order of the fields is V gene, clone size, D gene, J gene, CDR3 protein, CDR3 DNA. The D gene is left open where the match is weak. Clone size is shown for a subset of rows, as once, few, many or a class of expanded clone.

TRBV5-6	.	TRBD2	TRBJ2-7	CASSGTASGSSYEQYF	TGTGCCAGCAGCGGAACAGCTAGCGGGAGTTCCTACGAGCAGTACTTC
TRBV5-4	many	TRBD1	TRBJ1-2	CASSFYDRDTLYGYTF	TGTGCCAGCAGCTTTTATGACAGGGATACACTCTATGGCTACACCTTC
TRBV9	many	.	TRBJ1-2	CASRALGEGVDGYTF	TGTGCCAGCAGGGCCCTCGGAGAGGGGGTTGATGGCTACACCTTC
TRBV2	.	.	TRBJ1-1	CASSVGKGYNEQFF	TGTGCCAGCAGTGTTGGTAAGGGGTACAATGAGCAGTTCTTT
TRBV11-2	.	.	TRBJ2-5	CASSTEGQTQYF	TGTGCCAGCAGCACCGAGGGGCAGACCCAGTACTTC
TRBV10-3	many	TRBD1	TRBJ1-1	CAIRSAGQGASWTEAFF	TGTGCCATCAGGTCGGCGGGACAGGGGGCTTCTTGGACTGAAGCTTTCTTT
TRBV25-1	few	.	TRBJ2-1	CASWEHNEQFF	TGTGCCAGCTGGGAACACAATGAGCAGTTCTTC
TRBV11-3	.	.	TRBJ2-7	CASSQGEGIYEQYF	TGTGCCAGCAGCCAAGGAGAGGGAATTTACGAGCAGTACTTC
TRBV5-1	many	.	TRBJ2-2	CASSLKVLSGELFF	TGCGCCAGCAGCCTGAAGGTTCTCTCCGGGGAGCTGTTTTTT
TRBV25-1	many	.	TRBJ1-6	CASSGGQHSPLHF	TGTGCCAGCAGTGGCGGCCAGCATTCACCCCTCCACTTT
TRBV7-9	many	.	TRBJ2-7	CASSPGLEQYF	TGTGCCAGCAGCCCCGGCCTCGAGCAGTACTTC
TRBV25-1	many	TRBD1	TRBJ2-7	CASRTGAYEQYF	TGTGCCAGCAGGACAGGGGCCTACGAGCAGTACTTC
TRBV25-1	.	TRBD1	TRBJ1-6	CASSRTGLAPLHF	TGTGCCAGCAGTCGGACAGGGCTAGCACCCCTCCACTTT
TRBV7-3	.	.	TRBJ1-2	CASSLDRTSRGYTF	TGTGCCAGCAGCTTAGACAGAACCTCTCGTGGCTACACCTTC
TRBV5-1	.	TRBD1	TRBJ2-7	CASSTGQGAFGEQYF	TGCGCCAGCAGCACGGGACAGGGGGCTTTCGGCGAGCAGTACTTC
TRBV25-1	.	.	TRBJ1-6	CASSELQGYNSPLHF	TGTGCCAGCAGTGAATTGCAGGGTTATAATTCACCCCTCCACTTT
TRBV27	few	.	TRBJ2-7	CASRDLRFHEQYF	TGTGCCAGCAGGGACCTCAGGTTCCACGAGCAGTACTTC
TRBV29-1	.	TRBD1	TRBJ1-1	CSSRDRANTEAFF	TGCAGCAGCCGGGACAGGGCGAACACTGAAGCTTTCTTT
TRBV20-1	many	.	TRBJ2-7	CSARRQGSYEQYF	TGCAGTGCTAGGCGTCAGGGGAGCTACGAGCAGTACTTC
TRBV10-3	.	.	TRBJ2-5	CAISGYYQETQYF	TGTGCCATCAGTGGATATTACCAAGAGACCCAGTACTTC
TRBV6-1	few	.	TRBJ2-7	CASRPSKYEQYF	TGTGCCAGCAGACCTTCTAAGTACGAGCAGTACTTC
TRBV7-9	many	TRBD1	TRBJ1-1	CASSPPGQMNTEAFF	TGTGCCAGCAGCCCACCGGGACAGATGAACACTGAAGCTTTCTTT
TRBV27	few	.	TRBJ1-5	CASSRDILSNQPQHF	TGTGCCAGCAGTCGGGACATACTTAGCAATCAGCCCCAGCATTTT
TRBV10-3	.	.	TRBJ2-7	CASNERPSYEQYF	TGTGCCAGCAATGAACGGCCCAGCTACGAGCAGTACTTC
TRBV25-1	.	.	TRBJ2-2	CASNTYTGELFF	TGTGCCAGCAACACCTACACCGGGGAGCTGTTTTTT
TRBV25-1	.	TRBD2	TRBJ2-7	CASVLSGGGHEQYF	TGTGCCAGCGTTCTAAGCGGGGGAGGACACGAGCAGTACTTC
TRBV12-3/TRBV12-4	many	.	TRBJ2-7	CASSFDRYEQYF	TGTGCCAGCAGTTTTGATAGATACGAGCAGTACTTC
TRBV25-1	.	TRBD1	TRBJ1-2	CASSLSGQGAWGYTF	TGTGCCAGCAGTTTGTCGGGACAGGGGGCCTGGGGCTACACCTTC
TRBV4-1	.	.	TRBJ1-2	CASSKDIPGQSYGYTF	TGCGCCAGCAGCAAGGACATCCCCGGACAGTCCTATGGCTACACCTTC
TRBV25-1	.	.	TRBJ1-3	CASSLTGRNTIYF	TGTGCCAGCAGCTTAACAGGGAGAAACACCATATATTTT
TRBV19	.	TRBD1	TRBJ1-5	CVSSEGGTGEQPQHF	TGTGTCAGTAGTGAGGGGGGCACAGGGGAACAGCCTCAGCATTTT